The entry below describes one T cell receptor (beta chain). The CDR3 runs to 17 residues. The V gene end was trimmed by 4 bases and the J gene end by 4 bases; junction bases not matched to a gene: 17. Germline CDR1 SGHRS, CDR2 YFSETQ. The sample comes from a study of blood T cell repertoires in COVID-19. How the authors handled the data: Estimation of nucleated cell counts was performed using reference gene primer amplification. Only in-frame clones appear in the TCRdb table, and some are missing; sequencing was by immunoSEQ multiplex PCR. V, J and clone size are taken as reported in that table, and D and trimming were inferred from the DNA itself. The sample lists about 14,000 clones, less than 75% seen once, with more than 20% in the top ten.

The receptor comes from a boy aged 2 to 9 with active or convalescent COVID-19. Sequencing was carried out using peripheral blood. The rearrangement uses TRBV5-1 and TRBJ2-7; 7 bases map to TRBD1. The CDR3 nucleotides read TGCGCCAGCAGCCTACGCCCCGTACAGGGGCAGTCATACGAGCAGTACTTC. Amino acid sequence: CASSLRPVQGQSYEQYF.